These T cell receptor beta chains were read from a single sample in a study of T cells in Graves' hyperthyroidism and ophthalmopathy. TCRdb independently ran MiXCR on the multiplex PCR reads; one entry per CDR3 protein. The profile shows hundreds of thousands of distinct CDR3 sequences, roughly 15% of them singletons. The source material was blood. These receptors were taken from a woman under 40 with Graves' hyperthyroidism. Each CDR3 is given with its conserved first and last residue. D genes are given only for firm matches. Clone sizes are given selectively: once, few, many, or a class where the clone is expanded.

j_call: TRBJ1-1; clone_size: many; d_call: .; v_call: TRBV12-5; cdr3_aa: CASSGHRNTEAFF; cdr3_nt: TGTGCTAGTTCCGGACACAGGAACACTGAAGCTTTCTTT
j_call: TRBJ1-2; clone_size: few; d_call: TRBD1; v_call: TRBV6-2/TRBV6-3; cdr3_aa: CASSQGQGRRYGYTF; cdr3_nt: TGTGCCAGCAGTCAGGGACAGGGGCGACGATATGGCTACACCTTC
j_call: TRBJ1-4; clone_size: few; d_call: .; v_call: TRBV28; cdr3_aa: CASSLPDSGGEKLFF; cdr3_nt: TGTGCCAGCAGTTTACCTGACAGTGGAGGTGAAAAACTGTTTTTT
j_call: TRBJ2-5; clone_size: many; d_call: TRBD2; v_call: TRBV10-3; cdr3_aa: CAISDRTSGQETQYF; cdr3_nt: TGTGCCATCAGTGATCGGACTAGCGGGCAAGAGACCCAGTACTTC
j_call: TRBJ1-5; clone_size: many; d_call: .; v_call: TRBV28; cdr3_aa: CASTRGGNNQPQHF; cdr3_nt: TGTGCCAGCACTAGAGGGGGGAACAATCAGCCCCAGCATTTT
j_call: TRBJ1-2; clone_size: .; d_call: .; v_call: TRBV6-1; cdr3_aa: CASEKGSNYGYTF; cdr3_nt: TGTGCCAGCGAAAAGGGCTCTAACTATGGCTACACCTTC
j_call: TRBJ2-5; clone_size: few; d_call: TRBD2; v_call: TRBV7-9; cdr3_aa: CASSLYRMGLAGVQETQYF; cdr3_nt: TGTGCCAGCAGCTTATACCGTATGGGACTAGCGGGAGTTCAAGAGACCCAGTACTTC
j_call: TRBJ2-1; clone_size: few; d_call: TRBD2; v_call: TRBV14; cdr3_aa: CASSRGPGLANNEQFF; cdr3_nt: TGTGCCAGCAGCCGGGGGCCGGGACTAGCGAACAATGAGCAGTTCTTC
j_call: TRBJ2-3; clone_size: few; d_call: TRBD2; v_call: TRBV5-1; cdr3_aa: CASSMGLAYTDTQYF; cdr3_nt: TGCGCCAGCAGCATGGGACTAGCGTACACAGATACGCAGTATTTT
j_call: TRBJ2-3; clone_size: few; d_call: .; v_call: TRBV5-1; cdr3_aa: CASSSQKTTDTQYF; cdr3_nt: TGCGCCAGCAGCTCGCAGAAAACCACAGATACGCAGTATTTT
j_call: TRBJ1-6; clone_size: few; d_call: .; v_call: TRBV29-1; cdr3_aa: CSVRNGMNSPLHF; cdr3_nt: TGCAGCGTTCGTAATGGCATGAATTCACCCCTCCACTTT
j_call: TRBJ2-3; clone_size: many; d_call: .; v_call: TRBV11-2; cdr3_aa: CASSLGLYTDTQYF; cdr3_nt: TGTGCCAGCAGCTTGGGACTCTACACAGATACGCAGTATTTT
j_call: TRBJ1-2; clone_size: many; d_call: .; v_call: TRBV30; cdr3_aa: CAWMVSAIYGYTF; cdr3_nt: TGTGCCTGGATGGTCTCGGCGATTTATGGCTACACCTTC
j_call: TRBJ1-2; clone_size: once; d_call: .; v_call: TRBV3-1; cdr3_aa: CASSQGGHGYTF; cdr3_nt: TGTGCCAGCAGCCAAGGGGGGCACGGCTACACCTTC
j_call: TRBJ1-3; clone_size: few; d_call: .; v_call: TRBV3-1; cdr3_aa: CASTPSARNTIYF; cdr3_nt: TGTGCCAGCACCCCTTCGGCCCGAAACACCATATATTTT